This T cell receptor beta chain was recovered during a study of cytomegalovirus exposure and HLA in healthy donors. Whole-study findings and limits: TCR beta sequences reportedly predicted most subjects' HLA-A and HLA-B alleles accurately. Segments of the TCR beta V type were, in most cases, productive about 87% or about 30% of the time in an earlier analysis.

Of note for this clone: The antigen is undetermined.

Primers: 60 Vbeta forward and 13 Jbeta reverse. Per the study methods: Approximately 12 million of 75 million to 85 million unique TCR beta chains were shared, per a later count. Sequenced by immunoSEQ multiplex PCR; TCRdb stores in-frame clones only, minus some. The DNA was the basis for D and trimming; V, J and clone size are from that table. Here the sample spans fewer than 200,000 clones, around 63% being singletons. Trimming left V 1 base short and J 5 bases short, with 14 bases between. The CDR3 spans 15 residues. Germline CDR1 is MNHEY and CDR2 is SMNVEV (reference sequence). The source is a woman aged 18-30 years in good health and CMV-seropositive. The genes are TRBV27 and TRBJ1-1, with D maybe TRBD1 (5 bases). The specimen sequenced was PBMCs. For the CDR3, the DNA is TGTGCCAGCAGTTTATATGGGGCGGGGGATACTGAAGCTTTCTTT. Protein sequence: CASSLYGAGDTEAFF.